One and the same sample provided the 5 T cell receptor beta chains below, sequenced in a study of tumor and adjacent non-tumor tissue in lung cancer. RNA was extracted from bulk tissue without any cell sorting. The normal lung tissue was taken more than 3 cm from the tumor edge. TCRbeta libraries were built with three rounds of nested PCR, modified from ARM-PCR. TCRdb itself ran the multiplex PCR reads through MiXCR, one entry per CDR3 protein. The sample holds tens of thousands of distinct CDR3 sequences, more than 60% seen once. The source material was distant non-tumor lung tissue. The receptors were sampled from a woman in her thirties or forties with non-small cell lung cancer.

This clonotype was seen ten or more times. V is TRBV20-1 and J is TRBJ1-4; TRBD1 aligns across 8 bases. The CDR3 is 15 amino acids. The germline V gene encodes CDR1 DFQATT and CDR2 SNEGSKA (reference sequence). The junction had 8 bases not matched to a gene; V was cut back by 0 bases and J by 8 bases. The CDR3 loop reads CSARDREAGGEKLFF. Written as DNA, the CDR3 is TGCAGTGCTAGAGATCGAGAGGCAGGGGGCGAAAAACTGTTTTTT.

As regards this clonotype: A read error may be the cause here, since a much bigger clone is one base away. This chain joins TRBV28 and TRBJ2-7; 10 bases line up with TRBD2. Looked up from germline, CDR1 is MDHEN and CDR2 is SYDVKM. CDR3 size: 14 residues. The CDR3 protein is CATKGAGGPEEHYF. Written as DNA, the CDR3 is TGTGCCACCAAGGGAGCGGGAGGGCCGGAAGAGCATTACTTC. The entire variable domain, with the rest obtained from reference TRBV28 and TRBJ2-7, is as follows: DVKVTQSSRYLVKRTGEKVFLECVQDMDHENMFWYRQDPGLGLRLIYFSYDVKMKEKGDIPEGYSVSREKKERFSLILESASTNQTSMYLCATKGAGGPEEHYFGPGTRLTVT.

This clonotype was seen a few times. This sequence joins TRBV5-1 and TRBJ2-5; TRBD2 agrees at 8 bases. CDR3 size: 16 residues. The germline V gene encodes CDR1 SGHRS and CDR2 YFSETQ. The V and J ends lost 4 bases and 7 bases, in that order; junction bases with no gene match: 15. The CDR3 loop reads CASSPFPGLGGGTQYF. DNA of the CDR3: TGCGCCAGCAGCCCCTTTCCGGGACTAGGGGGAGGGACCCAGTACTTC.

This clonotype has just a few counts. The genes are TRBV28 and TRBJ1-1, with D uncertain. The CDR3 loop spans 14 amino acids. Trimming stripped 6 bases from V and 4 bases from J, with 15 bases between. Per germline, CDR1 MDHEN and CDR2 SYDVKM. The CDR3 DNA reads as TGTGCCAGCAGCCGGGCGGGGAGGATCACTGAAGCTTTCTTT. This encodes CASSRAGRITEAFF.

Comment on this clonotype: A junction end diverges from the germline sequence, so it may reflect a read error. The rearrangement links TRBV4-1 to TRBJ2-2; 7 bases line up with TRBD1. Germline V gene sequence: CDR1 MGHRA, CDR2 YSYEKL. The CDR3 sequence is 17 residues long. CDR3 DNA: TGCACCAGCAGCAAAGCCGGAAGACAGGGGAACACCGGGGAGCTGTTTTTT. It is translated as CTSSKAGRQGNTGELFF.